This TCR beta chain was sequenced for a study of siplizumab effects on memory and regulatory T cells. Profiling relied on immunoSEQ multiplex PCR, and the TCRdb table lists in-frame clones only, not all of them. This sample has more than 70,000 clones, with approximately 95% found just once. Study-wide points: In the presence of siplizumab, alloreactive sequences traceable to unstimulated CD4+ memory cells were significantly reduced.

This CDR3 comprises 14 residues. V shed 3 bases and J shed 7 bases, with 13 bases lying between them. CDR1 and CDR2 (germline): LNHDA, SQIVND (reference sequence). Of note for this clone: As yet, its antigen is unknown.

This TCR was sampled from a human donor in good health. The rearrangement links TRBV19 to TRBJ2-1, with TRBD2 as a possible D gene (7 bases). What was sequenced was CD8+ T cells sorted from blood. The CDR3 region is CASSIGLGGNEQFF. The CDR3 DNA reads TGTGCCAGTAGTATCGGACTAGGGGGGAATGAGCAGTTCTTC.